This TCR beta chain was retrieved from a study of cytomegalovirus exposure and HLA in healthy donors. In the PCR, 60 Vbeta and 13 Jbeta primers were used. The protocol was immunoSEQ multiplex PCR, while the TCRdb copy is restricted to in-frame clones and leaves out a portion. The sample yields some 190,000 clones, 70% to 80% seen once. The V and J ends lost 5 bases and 3 bases, in that order; junction bases with no gene match: 12. CDR3 length: 16 amino acids. Germline V gene data show CDR1 as MDHEN and CDR2 as SYDVKM. Sequenced: PBMCs. The TCR originated in a woman in her fifties or sixties in good health and CMV-seronegative. This chain links TRBV28 with TRBJ1-2, with 7 positions matching TRBD1. The CDR3: CASSPLTGIGDYGYTF. The CDR3 DNA follows: TGTGCCAGCAGTCCACTGACAGGGATCGGCGACTATGGCTACACCTTC.